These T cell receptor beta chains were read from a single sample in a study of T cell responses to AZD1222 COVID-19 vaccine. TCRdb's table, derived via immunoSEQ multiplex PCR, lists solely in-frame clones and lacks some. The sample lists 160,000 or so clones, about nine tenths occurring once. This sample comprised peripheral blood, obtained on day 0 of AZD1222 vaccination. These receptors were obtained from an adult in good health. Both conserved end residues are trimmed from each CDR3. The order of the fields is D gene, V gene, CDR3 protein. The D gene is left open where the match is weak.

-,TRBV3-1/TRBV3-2,ASSLSDSPLH
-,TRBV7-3,ASSLGLINEQF
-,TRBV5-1,ASSLGTPEQY
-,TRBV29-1,SVLGGRNTEAF
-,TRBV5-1,ASSRNDGWPLH
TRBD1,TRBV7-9,ASSLSTTGQNSPLH
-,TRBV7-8,ASSLFGSSYEQY
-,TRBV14,ASSGWGLHEQY
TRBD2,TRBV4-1,ASSTASGTSGIEQF
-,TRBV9,ASSGDGGTDTQY
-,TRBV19,ASSPRLASQVNNEQF
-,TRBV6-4,ASSEDSQNTEAF
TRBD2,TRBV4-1,ASTPQPTSGRAGEQY
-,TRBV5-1,ASSYVYRPINTEAF
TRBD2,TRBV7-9,ASSLLSSGGGYEQY
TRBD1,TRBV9,ASSVGQATNEKLF
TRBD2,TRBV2,ASRVRTSGRATDTQY
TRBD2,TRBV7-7,ASSATSNREQF
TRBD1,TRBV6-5,ASRRDRGLAPLH
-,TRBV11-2,ASSLVGRRNTGELF
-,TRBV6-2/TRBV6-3,ASSDRFSGANVLT
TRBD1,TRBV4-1,ASSQDRDRAKETQY
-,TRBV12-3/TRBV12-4,ASSLAQNTEAF
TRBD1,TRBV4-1,ASSRQLGQGYEQY
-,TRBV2,ASSEGSYGYT
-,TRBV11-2,ASSLDIVGENTEAF
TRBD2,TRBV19,ASQAGDTDTQY
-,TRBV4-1,ASSVRAMNTEAF
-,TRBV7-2,ASSLGDPALPETQY
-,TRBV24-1,ATRGWGGPFTDTQY
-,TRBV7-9,ASSLAKASNEQF
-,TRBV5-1,ASSLLTGSPEAF
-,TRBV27,ASQLSGAFQGSPLH
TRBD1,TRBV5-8,ASSYTGTGGRHTEAF
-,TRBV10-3,AISAQENTEAF
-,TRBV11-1,ASSLLSTGELF
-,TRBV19,ASRGRDVSTDTQY
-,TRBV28,ASSLGDGRYT
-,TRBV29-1,SVDTGRGNTGELF
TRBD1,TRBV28,ASSPSGTGEVLPQH
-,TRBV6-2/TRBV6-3,ASSYPEDGYTDTQY
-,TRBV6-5,ASSRTGRRDEQF
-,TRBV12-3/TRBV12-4,ASSFNKNTEAF
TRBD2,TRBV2,ASSERASGSTDTQY
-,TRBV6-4,ASSEVADSYNEQF
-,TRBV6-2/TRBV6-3,ASSYHQLRGNSNQPQH
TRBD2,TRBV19,ASSDWRWTSGTYNEQF
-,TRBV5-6,ASSRRTERSTEAF
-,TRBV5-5,ASSLSDGSPRTYGYT
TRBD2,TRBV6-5,ASSYRTSGEQF
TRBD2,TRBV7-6,ASSAQLAGGRIEQF
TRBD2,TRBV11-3,ASSTDGGRETQY
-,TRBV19,ASSIVPGTVHLPQH
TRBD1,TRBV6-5,ASSYSQGVHEQY
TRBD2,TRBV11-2,ASIRLAGVSLDTQY